This passage covers 27 T cell receptor beta chains from one sample sequenced in a study of blood T cells in healthy people across ages. Together with a sample-barcoded 5' primer, a J-beta primer mix was included in a second PCR lasting about 6 to 12 cycles. TCRdb itself ran the 5' RACE reads through MiXCR, one entry per CDR3 protein. The top ten hold about 20% of the sample, which has about 720,000 distinct CDR3 sequences, around a fifth seen once. The source material was blood. The source is a man in his 70s in good health.

This clonotype was seen a few times. The chain joins TRBV3-1 to TRBJ1-1, with a possible D match to TRBD1 (6 bases). The germline V gene has CDR1 LGHDT and CDR2 YNNKEL (reference sequence). This CDR3 is 12 amino acids long. V lost 5 bases to trimming and J lost 7 bases, with 11 bases between them. CDR3 protein: CASSLGHGEAFF. Written as DNA, the CDR3 is TGTGCCAGCAGCTTGGGACACGGTGAAGCTTTCTTT.

The chain is built from TRBV12-3 or TRBV12-4 and TRBJ2-2, with a tentative D call TRBD1 (6 bases). CDR3 length: 14 residues. V lost 7 bases and J 3 bases, leaving 12 bases between the germline ends. As DNA, the CDR3 is TGTGCCAGCACCCTGGACAGTTACACCGGGGAGCTGTTTTTT. Protein sequence: CASTLDSYTGELFF.

This clonotype occurred a few times. This sequence joins TRBV20-1 and TRBJ2-1; 7 nucleotides line up with TRBD2. The germline gives CDR1 DFQATT, CDR2 SNEGSKA (reference sequence). The CDR3 has 14 residues. V trimming: 7 bases; J trimming: 2 bases; junction bases outside the gene matches: 8. The CDR3 loop reads CSDTAGNTYNEQFF. The CDR3 DNA sequence: TGCAGTGACACAGCGGGGAATACCTACAATGAGCAGTTCTTC.

This clonotype was detected a few times. The V and J genes are TRBV20-1 and TRBJ2-3, with D possibly matching TRBD2 (6 bases). Germline assignment: CDR1 DFQATT and CDR2 SNEGSKA (reference sequence). Trimming pared 0 bases from V and 2 bases from J, leaving 24 bases between. The CDR3 consists of 19 residues. The DNA of the CDR3 is TGCAGTGCTAGAGATCCCGGACTATCCCGGGGTAGACACACAGATACGCAGTATTTT. Its translation: CSARDPGLSRGRHTDTQYF.

In the case of this clonotype: One end of the junction varies from germline; a read error may be responsible. This chain joins TRBV27 and TRBJ1-1; a weak D match, TRBD1 (5 bases). CDR1 is MNHEY and CDR2 is SMNVEV in the germline V gene (reference sequence). There are 16 residues in the CDR3. Here the CDR3 DNA reads TGCGCCAGCAGTCCTCGGGACGGCACCATGAACACTGAAGCTTTCTTT. Residues: CASSPRDGTMNTEAFF.

Written as DNA, the CDR3 is TGTGCCAGTGCCTACCGGCGGGAGGAAAACATTCAGTACTTC. Translating gives CASAYRREENIQYF. The rearrangement links TRBV19 to TRBJ2-4, with TRBD2 matching 8 bases. V lost 8 bases to trimming and J lost 5 bases; unmatched junction nucleotides: 8. Germline V CDR1 and CDR2: LNHDA, SQIVND (reference sequence). The CDR3 contains 14 residues.

The chain uses TRBV12-3 or TRBV12-4 and TRBJ1-2; tentative D call: TRBD1 (5 bases). The V end was cut by 5 bases, the J end by 4 bases, with 17 bases between. The CDR3 is made up of 15 amino acids. CDR3 in DNA: TGTGCCAGCAGTCAGCCGCCGACAGCTGCCTATGGCTACACCTTC. Encoded protein: CASSQPPTAAYGYTF.

The chain employs TRBV7-9 and TRBJ2-2; D gene unclear. V lost 2 bases and J lost 4, with 8 bases in between. Germline V gene lookup returns CDR1 SEHNR and CDR2 FQNEAQ (reference sequence). The CDR3 covers 14 residues. CDR3 sequence reads: CASSLQYTTGELFF. In DNA form, the CDR3 reads TGTGCCAGCAGCTTACAGTACACCACCGGGGAGCTGTTTTTT.

The chain has TRBV12-3 or TRBV12-4 and TRBJ2-3; the D gene is possibly TRBD1 (5 bases). The V end lost 2 bases, the J end lost 5 bases, and 8 bases lay between the germline ends. This CDR3 has 13 residues. For the CDR3, the DNA is TGTGCCAGCAGTTTAACAGGTGTAGATACGCAGTATTTT. Its translation: CASSLTGVDTQYF.

The V gene is TRBV28, the J gene TRBJ2-5; TRBD1 aligns across 9 bases. The last part of the DNA fits TRBJ2-1 better; the J call may be wrong. The CDR3 is 15 residues long. Per the germline V gene, CDR1 is MDHEN and CDR2 is SYDVKM. Here the CDR3 reads CASSAENRGQDEQFF. In DNA, the CDR3 is TGTGCCAGCAGTGCGGAGAACAGGGGGCAGGATGAGCAGTTCTTC.

This clonotype has a handful of counts. V gene TRBV18 combines with J gene TRBJ2-3, with D possibly TRBD2 on 6 matching bases. CDR1 is KGHSH, CDR2 LQKENI, per germline. The CDR3 is 17 amino acids. The V and J ends lost 3 bases and 4 bases respectively, with 20 bases between them. CDR3 nucleotides: TGTGCCAGCTCACCTCGAAGCACGGGAGCAAAAGCAGATACGCAGTATTTT. As protein: CASSPRSTGAKADTQYF.

The chain combines TRBV12-3 or TRBV12-4 with TRBJ1-4; TRBD1 aligns across 9 bases. With 6 bases clipped from V and 8 bases from J, the junction kept 7 bases outside the gene matches. CDR3 length: 14 residues. DNA for the CDR3: TGTGCCAGCAGACAGGGGGCGGGCGGCGAAAAACTGTTTTTT. Translated, it gives CASRQGAGGEKLFF.

CDR3 DNA: TGTGCCAGCAGTAACAGGGGGTTTGATGAAAAACTGTTTTTT. Translated: CASSNRGFDEKLFF. J is TRBJ1-4 and V is TRBV12-3 or TRBV12-4, with 8 bases aligning to TRBD1. The CDR3 consists of 14 residues. V was pared by 5 bases and J by 6 bases, with 5 bases of the junction left unmatched.

The CDR3 DNA reads as TGTGCCAGCAGTTCCCGGGACAGGGTACCCGGGACTGGGGCCAACGTCCTGACTTTC. Translated: CASSSRDRVPGTGANVLTF. The V call is TRBV27, the J call TRBJ2-6, with TRBD1 matching 9 bases. This CDR3 is built from 19 residues. Germline V gene data show CDR1 as MNHEY and CDR2 as SMNVEV (reference sequence). Unmatched junction bases numbered 12, after V lost 4 bases and J lost 2 bases.

This clonotype appeared a few times. The gene calls are TRBV7-6 and TRBJ2-1, with TRBD2 matching 10 bases. The CDR3 has 17 amino acids. V lost 0 bases, J lost 7 bases, and 9 bases stayed unmatched. Germline V gene sequence: CDR1 SGHVS, CDR2 FNYEAQ. The CDR3 region has the DNA TGTGCCAGCAGCTTAGCCCCCATGGGACTAGCGCGGAATGAGCAGTTCTTC. This gives the protein CASSLAPMGLARNEQFF.

This chain links TRBV12-3 or TRBV12-4 with TRBJ1-2; D possibly corresponds to TRBD1 (5 bases). The CDR3 spans 15 residues. Trimming took 6 bases from V and 4 from J, leaving 18 bases between them. Here the CDR3 DNA reads TGTGCCAGCAGCTCCCCCCATGGGACGAGCTATGGCTACACCTTC. It encodes CASSSPHGTSYGYTF.

This clonotype was detected a few times. CDR3 protein: CASSYSKLAGELGNEQFF. The CDR3 coding sequence is TGTGCCAGCAGTTACTCGAAACTAGCGGGAGAGCTCGGCAATGAGCAGTTCTTC. The rearrangement joins TRBV6-2 or TRBV6-3 to TRBJ2-7; 11 nucleotides match TRBD2. The DNA end favors TRBJ2-1, so the J call may be wrong. This CDR3 comprises 18 residues. Germline lookup yields CDR1 MNHEY and CDR2 SVGEGT.

The chain employs TRBV4-3 and TRBJ1-3; D possibly corresponds to TRBD1 (5 bases). The CDR3 spans 16 residues. Trimming took off 0 bases at V and 9 bases at J, with 18 bases between the two ends. Germline V gene sequence: CDR1 LGHNA, CDR2 YSLEER. CDR3 in DNA: TGCGCCAGCAGCCAAGATCCCGGGACTGACACAGGCACCATATATTTT. Protein sequence: CASSQDPGTDTGTIYF.

This clonotype has more than one count but fewer than ten. J is TRBJ2-6 and V is TRBV7-3; no definite D call. Germline V lookup: CDR1 SGHTA, CDR2 FQGTGA. Trimming removed 7 bases at V and 0 bases at J, with 10 bases between. The CDR3 loop spans 15 amino acids. DNA for the CDR3: TGTGCCAGCACCATACCAGGCTCTGGGGCCAACGTCCTGACTTTC. Protein: CASTIPGSGANVLTF.

The rearrangement joins TRBV9 to TRBJ2-3; no reliable D call. Germline values: CDR1 SGDLS, CDR2 YYNGEE. V was clipped by 0 bases and J by 3 bases, with 8 bases between them. The CDR3 has 14 amino acids. The CDR3 sequence: CASSVVSGTDTQYF. CDR3 sequence (DNA): TGTGCCAGCAGCGTAGTATCCGGTACAGATACGCAGTATTTT.

Ten or more counts support this clonotype. This rearrangement joins TRBV5-1 to TRBJ1-1, with 8 bases aligning to TRBD1. The CDR3 loop spans 12 amino acids. CDR1 is SGHRS and CDR2 is YFSETQ in the germline V gene. The V segment lost 2 bases and the J segment 7 bases; nucleotides outside the gene matches: 1. CDR3 DNA: TGCGCCAGCAGCTTACAGGGGGATGAAGCTTTCTTT. Its protein is CASSLQGDEAFF.

V is TRBV5-6 and J is TRBJ2-1; no clear D gene. Trimming removed 3 bases at V and 9 bases at J, with 16 bases between. Germline assignment: CDR1 SGHDT and CDR2 YYEEEE. There are 14 residues in the CDR3. This CDR3 is CASSSLPWASEQFF. The CDR3 DNA reads TGTGCCAGCAGCTCCCTGCCGTGGGCGAGTGAGCAGTTCTTC.

The genes are TRBV25-1 and TRBJ2-3; perhaps TRBD2 as D (5 bases). The ends were cut back, 6 bases at V and 4 bases at J, with 14 bases in the middle. This CDR3 region has 14 residues. The V gene's germline CDR1 is MGHDK and CDR2 SYGVNS. CDR3 region: CASSLRLQADTQYF. CDR3 nucleotide sequence: TGTGCCAGCAGCTTGAGACTACAAGCAGATACGCAGTATTTT.

The V gene is TRBV5-1, the J gene TRBJ1-4, with 7 nucleotides matching TRBD1. The CDR3 contains 14 residues. Germline assignment: CDR1 SGHRS and CDR2 YFSETQ. Germline trimming cut 4 bases from V and 4 bases from J; bases unmatched to any gene: 4. CDR3 region: CASSQGQINEKLFF. In DNA form, the CDR3 reads TGCGCCAGCAGCCAGGGACAGATTAATGAAAAACTGTTTTTT.

The genes are TRBV3-1 and TRBJ1-1, with D hard to call. The V gene lost 3 bases and the J gene lost 5 bases, with 13 bases spanning the gap. CDR1 and CDR2 (germline): LGHDT, YNNKEL (reference sequence). The CDR3 spans 14 residues. The CDR3 DNA is TGTGCCAGCAGCCAGCTTCGAGATGGTACTGAAGCTTTCTTT. Protein sequence: CASSQLRDGTEAFF.

This clonotype was counted between two and nine times. The genes are TRBV15 and TRBJ1-5, with 8 bases aligning to TRBD1. The CDR3 has 17 residues. V was clipped by 0 bases and J by 2 bases; unmatched bases: 6. The germline CDR1 and CDR2 sequences are LNHNV and YYDKDF (reference sequence). CDR3 bases: TGTGCCACCAGCAGAGATATTATGGGACAGGGCAATCAGCCCCAGCATTTT. Residues: CATSRDIMGQGNQPQHF. Looking up the rest from reference TRBV15 and TRBJ1-5 gives the full variable domain: DAMVIQNPRYQVTQFGKPVTLSCSQTLNHNVMYWYQQKSSQAPKLLFHYYDKDFNNEADTPDNFQSRRPNTSFCFLDIRSPGLGDTAMYLCATSRDIMGQGNQPQHFGDGTRLSIL.

The chain recombines TRBV4-2 with TRBJ2-7; a weak D match, TRBD1 (6 bases). CDR3 length: 19 residues. Germline V gives CDR1 LGHNA, CDR2 YNFKEQ. Trimming took 3 bases from V and 0 from J, leaving 24 bases between them. The CDR3 loop reads CASSQLTGHQKDSSYEQYF. CDR3 coding DNA: TGTGCCAGCAGCCAGTTAACGGGACACCAGAAGGACAGCTCCTACGAGCAGTACTTC.